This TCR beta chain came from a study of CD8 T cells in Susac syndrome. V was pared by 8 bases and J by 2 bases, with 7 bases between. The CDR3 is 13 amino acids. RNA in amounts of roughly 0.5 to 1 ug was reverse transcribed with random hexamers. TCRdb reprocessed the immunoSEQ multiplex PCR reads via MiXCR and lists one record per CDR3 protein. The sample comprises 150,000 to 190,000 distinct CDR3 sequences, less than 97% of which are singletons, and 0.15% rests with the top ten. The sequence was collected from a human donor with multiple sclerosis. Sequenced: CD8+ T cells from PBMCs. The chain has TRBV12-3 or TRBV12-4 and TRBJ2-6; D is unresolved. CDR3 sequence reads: CASQTPGANVLTF. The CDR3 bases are TGTGCCAGCCAAACTCCTGGGGCCAACGTCCTGACTTTC.